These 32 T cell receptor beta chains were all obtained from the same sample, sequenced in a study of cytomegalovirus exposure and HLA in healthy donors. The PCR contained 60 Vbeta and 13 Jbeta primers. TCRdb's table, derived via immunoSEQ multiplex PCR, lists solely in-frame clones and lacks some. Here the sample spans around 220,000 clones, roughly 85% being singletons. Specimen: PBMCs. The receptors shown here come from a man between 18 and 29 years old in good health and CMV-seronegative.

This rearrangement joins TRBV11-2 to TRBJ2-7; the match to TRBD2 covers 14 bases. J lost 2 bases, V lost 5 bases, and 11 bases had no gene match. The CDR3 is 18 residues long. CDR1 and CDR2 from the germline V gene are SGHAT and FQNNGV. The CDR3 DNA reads TGTGCCAGCAGCCGCGGGACTAGCGGGAGTCGTTCCCCCTACGAGCAGTACTTC. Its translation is CASSRGTSGSRSPYEQYF.

The CDR3 region is CASSSVAGPYEQYF. Here the CDR3 DNA reads TGTGCCAGCAGCTCTGTAGCGGGACCCTACGAGCAGTACTTC. The V gene is TRBV7-2, the J gene TRBJ2-7; the match to TRBD2 covers 8 bases. Trimming took 4 bases from V and 2 from J; bases not matched to a gene: 4. CDR3 length: 14 amino acids. CDR1 is SGHTA and CDR2 is FQGNSA in the germline V gene.

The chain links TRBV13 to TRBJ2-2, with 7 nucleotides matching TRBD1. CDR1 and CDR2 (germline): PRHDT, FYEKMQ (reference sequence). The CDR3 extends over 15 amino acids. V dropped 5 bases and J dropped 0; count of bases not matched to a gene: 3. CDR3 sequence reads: CASSVGQANTGELFF. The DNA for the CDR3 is TGTGCCAGCAGCGTCGGACAGGCGAACACCGGGGAGCTGTTTTTT.

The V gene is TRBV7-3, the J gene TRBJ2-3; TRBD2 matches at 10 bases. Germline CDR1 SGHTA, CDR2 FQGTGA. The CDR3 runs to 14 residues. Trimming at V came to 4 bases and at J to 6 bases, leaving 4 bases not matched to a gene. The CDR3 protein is CASSSSGRVDTQYF. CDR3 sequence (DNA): TGTGCCAGCAGCTCCAGCGGGAGGGTGGATACGCAGTATTTT.

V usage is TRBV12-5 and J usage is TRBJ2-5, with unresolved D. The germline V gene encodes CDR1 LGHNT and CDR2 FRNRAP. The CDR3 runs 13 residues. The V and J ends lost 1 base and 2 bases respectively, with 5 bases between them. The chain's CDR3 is CASGLARQETQYF. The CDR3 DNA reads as TGTGCTAGTGGTTTGGCCAGGCAAGAGACCCAGTACTTC.

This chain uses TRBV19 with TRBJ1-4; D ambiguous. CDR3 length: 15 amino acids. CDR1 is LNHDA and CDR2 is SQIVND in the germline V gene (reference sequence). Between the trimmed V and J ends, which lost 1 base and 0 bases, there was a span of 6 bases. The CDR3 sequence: CASSIGATTNEKLFF. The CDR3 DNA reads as TGTGCCAGTAGTATAGGGGCGACAACTAATGAAAAACTGTTTTTT.

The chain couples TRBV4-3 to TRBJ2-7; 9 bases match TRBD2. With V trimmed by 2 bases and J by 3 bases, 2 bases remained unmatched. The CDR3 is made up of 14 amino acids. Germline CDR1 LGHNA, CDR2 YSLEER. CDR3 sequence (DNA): TGCGCCAGCAGCCAATTAGCGGGAGACTACGAGCAGTACTTC. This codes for CASSQLAGDYEQYF.

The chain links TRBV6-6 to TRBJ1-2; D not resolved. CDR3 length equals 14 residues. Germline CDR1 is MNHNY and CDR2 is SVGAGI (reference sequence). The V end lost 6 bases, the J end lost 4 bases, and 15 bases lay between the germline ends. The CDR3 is CASREGSPSYGYTF. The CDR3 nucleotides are TGTGCCAGCAGGGAGGGTAGCCCTAGCTATGGCTACACCTTC.

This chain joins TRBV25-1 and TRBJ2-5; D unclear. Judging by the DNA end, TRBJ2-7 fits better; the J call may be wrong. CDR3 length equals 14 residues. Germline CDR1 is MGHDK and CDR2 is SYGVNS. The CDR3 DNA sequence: TGTGCCAGCAGTGCACTAAGAAACTCCTACGAGCAGTACTTC. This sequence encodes CASSALRNSYEQYF.

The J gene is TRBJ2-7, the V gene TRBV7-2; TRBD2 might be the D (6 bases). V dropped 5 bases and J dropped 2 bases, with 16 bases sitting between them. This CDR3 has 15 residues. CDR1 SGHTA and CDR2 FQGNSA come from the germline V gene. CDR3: CASSPGLSGPYEQYF. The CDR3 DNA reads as TGTGCCAGCAGCCCGGGACTTTCCGGCCCCTACGAGCAGTACTTC.

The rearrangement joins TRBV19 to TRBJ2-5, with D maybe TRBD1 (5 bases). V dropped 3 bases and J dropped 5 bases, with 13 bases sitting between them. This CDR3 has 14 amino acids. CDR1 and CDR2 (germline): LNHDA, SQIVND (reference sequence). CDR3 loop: CASSIYQGVETQYF. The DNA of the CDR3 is TGTGCCAGTAGTATCTATCAGGGTGTGGAGACCCAGTACTTC.

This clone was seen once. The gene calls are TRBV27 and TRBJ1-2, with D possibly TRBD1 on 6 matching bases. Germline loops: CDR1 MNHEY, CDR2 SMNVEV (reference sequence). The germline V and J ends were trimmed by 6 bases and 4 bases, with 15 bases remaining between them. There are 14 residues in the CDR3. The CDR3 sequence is CASRDLTGSYGYTF. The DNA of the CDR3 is TGTGCCAGCAGGGACTTAACAGGGTCCTATGGCTACACCTTC.

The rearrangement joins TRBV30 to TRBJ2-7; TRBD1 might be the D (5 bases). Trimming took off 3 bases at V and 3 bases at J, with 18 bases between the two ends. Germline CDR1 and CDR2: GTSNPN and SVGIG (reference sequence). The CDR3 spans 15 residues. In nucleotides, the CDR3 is TGTGCCTGGAGAGACCAAAGGGGCTTCATCTACGAGCAGTACTTC. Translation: CAWRDQRGFIYEQYF. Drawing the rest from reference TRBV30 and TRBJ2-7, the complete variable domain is SQTIHQWPATLVQPVGSPLSLECTVEGTSNPNLYWYRQAAGRGLQLLFYSVGIGQISSEVPQNLSASRPQDRQFILSSKKLLLSDSGFYLCAWRDQRGFIYEQYFGPGTRLTVT.

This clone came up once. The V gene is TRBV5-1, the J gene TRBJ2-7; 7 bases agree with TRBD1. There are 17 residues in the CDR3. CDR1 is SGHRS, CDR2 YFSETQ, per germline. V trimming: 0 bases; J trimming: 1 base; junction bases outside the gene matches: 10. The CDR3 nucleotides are TGCGCCAGCAGCTTGGAATCTTTCGGGACAGCTTCCTACGAGCAGTACTTC. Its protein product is CASSLESFGTASYEQYF. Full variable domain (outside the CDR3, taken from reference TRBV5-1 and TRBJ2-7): KAGVTQTPRYLIKTRGQQVTLSCSPISGHRSVSWYQQTPGQGLQFLFEYFSETQRNKGNFPGRFSGRQFSNSRSEMNVSTLELGDSALYLCASSLESFGTASYEQYFGPGTRLTVT.

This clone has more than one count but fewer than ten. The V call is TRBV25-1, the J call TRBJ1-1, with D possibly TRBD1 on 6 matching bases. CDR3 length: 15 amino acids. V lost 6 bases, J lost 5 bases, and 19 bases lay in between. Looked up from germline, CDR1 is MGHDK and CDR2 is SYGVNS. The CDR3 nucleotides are TGTGCCAGCAGCGACGCCCAGGGGCTGGATACTGAAGCTTTCTTT. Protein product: CASSDAQGLDTEAFF.

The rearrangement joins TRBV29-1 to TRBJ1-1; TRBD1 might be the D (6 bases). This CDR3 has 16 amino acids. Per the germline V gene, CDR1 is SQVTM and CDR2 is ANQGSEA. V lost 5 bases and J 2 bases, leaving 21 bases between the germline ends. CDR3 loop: CSVPGGGALGNTEAFF. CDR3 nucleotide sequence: TGCAGCGTTCCTGGCGGGGGGGCGCTGGGAAACACTGAAGCTTTCTTT.

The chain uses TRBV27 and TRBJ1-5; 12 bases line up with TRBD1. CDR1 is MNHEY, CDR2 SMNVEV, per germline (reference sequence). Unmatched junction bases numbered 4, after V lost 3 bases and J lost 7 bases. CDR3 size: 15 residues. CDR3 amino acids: CASSLGQGAGQPQHF. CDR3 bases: TGTGCCAGCAGTTTGGGACAGGGGGCAGGGCAGCCCCAGCATTTT.

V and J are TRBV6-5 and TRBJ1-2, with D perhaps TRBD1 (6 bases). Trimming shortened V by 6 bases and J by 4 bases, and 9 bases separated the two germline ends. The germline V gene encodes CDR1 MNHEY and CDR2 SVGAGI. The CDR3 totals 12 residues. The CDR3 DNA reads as TGTGCCAGCAGCAGGGGTAGCTATGGCTACACCTTC. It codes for CASSRGSYGYTF.

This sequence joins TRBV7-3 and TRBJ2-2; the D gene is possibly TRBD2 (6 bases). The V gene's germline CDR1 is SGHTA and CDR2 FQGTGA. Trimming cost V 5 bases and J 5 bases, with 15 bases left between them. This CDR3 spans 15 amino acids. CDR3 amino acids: CASSPNPLATGELFF. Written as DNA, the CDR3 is TGTGCCAGCAGCCCGAACCCCCTAGCGACCGGGGAGCTGTTTTTT.

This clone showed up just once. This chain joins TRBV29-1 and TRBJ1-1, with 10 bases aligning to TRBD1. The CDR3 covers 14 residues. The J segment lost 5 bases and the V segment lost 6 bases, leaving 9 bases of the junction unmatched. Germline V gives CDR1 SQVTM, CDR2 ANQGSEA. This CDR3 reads CSVVGTGVRTEAFF. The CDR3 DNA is TGCAGCGTCGTAGGGACAGGGGTTCGGACTGAAGCTTTCTTT.

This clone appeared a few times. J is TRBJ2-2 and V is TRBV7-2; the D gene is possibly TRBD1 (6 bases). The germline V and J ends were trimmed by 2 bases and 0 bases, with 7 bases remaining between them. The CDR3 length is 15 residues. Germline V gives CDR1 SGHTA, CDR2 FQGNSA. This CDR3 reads CASSLQGPNTGELFF. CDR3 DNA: TGTGCCAGCAGCTTACAGGGGCCGAACACCGGGGAGCTGTTTTTT.

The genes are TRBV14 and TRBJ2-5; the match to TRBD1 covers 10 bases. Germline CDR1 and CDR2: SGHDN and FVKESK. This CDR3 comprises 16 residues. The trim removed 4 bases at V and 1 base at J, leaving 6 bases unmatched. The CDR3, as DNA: TGTGCCAGCAGCCCTGGGACAGGGGTCTTCCAAGAGACCCAGTACTTC. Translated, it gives CASSPGTGVFQETQYF.

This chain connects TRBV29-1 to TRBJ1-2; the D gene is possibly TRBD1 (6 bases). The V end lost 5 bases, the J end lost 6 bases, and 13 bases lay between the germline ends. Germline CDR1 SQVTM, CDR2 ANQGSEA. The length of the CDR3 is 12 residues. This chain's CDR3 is CSVFEGVDGYTF. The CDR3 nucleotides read TGCAGCGTTTTCGAGGGGGTGGATGGCTACACCTTC.

In DNA, the CDR3 is TGTGCCAGCAGCCCACGTTCCCAGGGGGAAAACACCTTC. Its protein product is CASSPRSQGENTF. The chain recombines TRBV6-6 with TRBJ1-2, with TRBD1 matching 7 bases. In germline, CDR1 is MNHNY, CDR2 SVGAGI (reference sequence). V lost 6 bases, J lost 12 bases, and 13 bases stayed unmatched. The CDR3 is 13 amino acids.

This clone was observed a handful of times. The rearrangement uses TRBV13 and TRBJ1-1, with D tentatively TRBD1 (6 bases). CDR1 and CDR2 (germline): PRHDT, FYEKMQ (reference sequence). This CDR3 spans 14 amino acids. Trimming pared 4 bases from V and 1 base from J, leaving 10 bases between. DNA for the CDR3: TGTGCCAGCAGCTCCGGGACACCGAACACTGAAGCTTTCTTT. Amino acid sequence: CASSSGTPNTEAFF.

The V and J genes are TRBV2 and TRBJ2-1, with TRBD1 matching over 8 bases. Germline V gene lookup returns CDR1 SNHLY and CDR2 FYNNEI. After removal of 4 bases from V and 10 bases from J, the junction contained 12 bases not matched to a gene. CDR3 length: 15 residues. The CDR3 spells CASSVIPQGAGEQFF. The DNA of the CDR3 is TGTGCCAGCAGTGTCATCCCCCAGGGGGCGGGGGAGCAGTTCTTC.

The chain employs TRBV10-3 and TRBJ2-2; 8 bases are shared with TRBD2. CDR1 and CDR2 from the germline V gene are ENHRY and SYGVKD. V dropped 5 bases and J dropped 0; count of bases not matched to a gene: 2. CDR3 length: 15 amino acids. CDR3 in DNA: TGTGCCATCAGTCACGGGGGGGCGAACACCGGGGAGCTGTTTTTT. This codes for CAISHGGANTGELFF.

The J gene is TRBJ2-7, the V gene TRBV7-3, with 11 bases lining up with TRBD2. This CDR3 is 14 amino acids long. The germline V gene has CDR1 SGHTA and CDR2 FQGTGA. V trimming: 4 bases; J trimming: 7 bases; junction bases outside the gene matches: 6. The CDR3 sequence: CASSSGLAGAEQYF. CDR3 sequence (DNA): TGTGCCAGCAGCTCCGGACTAGCGGGTGCAGAGCAGTACTTC.

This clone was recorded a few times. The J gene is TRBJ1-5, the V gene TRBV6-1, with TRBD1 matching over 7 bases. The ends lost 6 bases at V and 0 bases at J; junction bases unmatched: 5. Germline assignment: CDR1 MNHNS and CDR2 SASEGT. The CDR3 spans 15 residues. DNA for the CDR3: TGTGCCAGCAGACATACAGGGGCTAGCAATCAGCCCCAGCATTTT. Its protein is CASRHTGASNQPQHF.

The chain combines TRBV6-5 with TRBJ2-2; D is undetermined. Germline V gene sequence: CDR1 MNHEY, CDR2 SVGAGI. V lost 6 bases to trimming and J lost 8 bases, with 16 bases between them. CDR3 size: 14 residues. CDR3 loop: CASSPTTRTGELFF. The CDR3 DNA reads TGTGCCAGCAGCCCAACAACACGTACAGGGGAGCTGTTTTTT.

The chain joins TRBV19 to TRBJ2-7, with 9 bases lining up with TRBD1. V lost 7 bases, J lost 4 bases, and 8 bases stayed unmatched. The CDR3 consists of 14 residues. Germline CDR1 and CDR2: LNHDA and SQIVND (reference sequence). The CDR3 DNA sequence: TGTGCCAGTACGACAACAGGGGGCTTTTACGAGCAGTACTTC. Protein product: CASTTTGGFYEQYF. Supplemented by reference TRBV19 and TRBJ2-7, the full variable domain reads DGGITQSPKYLFRKEGQNVTLSCEQNLNHDAMYWYRQDPGQGLRLIYYSQIVNDFQKGDIAEGYSVSREKKESFPLTVTSAQKNPTAFYLCASTTTGGFYEQYFGPGTRLTVT.

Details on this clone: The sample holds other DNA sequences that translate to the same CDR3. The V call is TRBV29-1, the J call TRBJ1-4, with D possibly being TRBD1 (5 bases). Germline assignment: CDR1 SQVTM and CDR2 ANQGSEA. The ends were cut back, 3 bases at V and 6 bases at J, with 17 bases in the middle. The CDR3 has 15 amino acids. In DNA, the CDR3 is TGCAGCGTTGATCGTTTGGGGGGACGGGATGAAAAACTGTTTTTT. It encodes CSVDRLGGRDEKLFF.